This T cell receptor (beta chain) derives from a study of cytomegalovirus exposure and HLA in healthy donors. The PCR used 60 Vbeta and 13 Jbeta primers. Assay: immunoSEQ multiplex PCR; the TCRdb copy retains only in-frame clones and omits some. The repertoire includes 150,000 to 200,000 clones, about 81% of them detected once, and less than 1.6% sits in the top ten. Whole-study findings and limits: The likely origin of a cluster of highly shared sequence variants was a sequencing artifact.

About this clone: Its antigen is not known.

This CDR3 is built from 14 residues. This chain connects TRBV21-1 to TRBJ2-7; TRBD1, the table's D call, lacks a check against the DNA. TRBV21-1 is described as a pseudogene. Source material: PBMCs. This TCR came from a girl between 10 and 17 years old in good health and CMV-seropositive. Written as DNA, the CDR3 is TGTGCCAGCAGCTTTGGGACACGCTCCTACGAGCAGTACTTC. Translated, it gives CASSFGTRSYEQYF.